The 20 T cell receptor beta chains presented below share a single source sample, sequenced in a study of blood T cell repertoires in COVID-19. Measured with immunoSEQ multiplex PCR; TCRdb has only the in-frame clones, and not every one. The table has 200,000 to 250,000 clones, around 89% seen once; the top ten hold 1.2%. Material for sequencing was PBMCs or T cells enriched from blood (not recorded which). The receptors here all came from a man aged 25 to 40 who had recovered from COVID-19.

This rearrangement joins TRBV4-3 to TRBJ1-6; 7 bases line up with TRBD1. Losses at the gene ends were 4 bases for V and 8 bases for J; bases not matched to a gene: 2. CDR3 length: 13 amino acids. Germline V gene data show CDR1 as LGHNA and CDR2 as YSLEER. CDR3 coding DNA: TGCGCCAGCAGCCGCGACAGGGATTCACCCCTCCACTTT. As protein: CASSRDRDSPLHF.

The chain couples TRBV6-5 to TRBJ1-1; the D is unclear. The CDR3 has 14 residues. V was shortened by 4 bases and J by 3 bases, with 12 bases between the two germline ends. Germline assignment: CDR1 MNHEY and CDR2 SVGAGI. The CDR3 reads CASSSYSGYTEAFF. The CDR3 nucleotides read TGTGCCAGCAGTTCGTATTCCGGGTACACTGAAGCTTTCTTT.

The chain uses TRBV18 and TRBJ2-7; TRBD1 might be the D (5 bases). CDR1 KGHSH and CDR2 LQKENI come from the germline V gene. V was trimmed by 2 bases and J by 3 bases, leaving 11 bases between them. The CDR3 contains 14 residues. CDR3 nucleotide sequence: TGTGCCAGCTCACCAGCCAGGGTGCTCTACGAGCAGTACTTC. It is translated as CASSPARVLYEQYF.

The CDR3 nucleotides are TGTGCCAGCAGTGAGAGACTACAGCCGATTAACTATGGCTACACCTTC. Its protein product is CASSERLQPINYGYTF. The rearrangement links TRBV6-1 to TRBJ1-2; D not resolved. Germline lookup yields CDR1 MNHNS and CDR2 SASEGT. Trimming stripped 3 bases from V and 1 base from J, with 15 bases between. The CDR3 totals 16 residues.

The V call is TRBV6-5, the J call TRBJ1-2; unclear D gene. The length of the CDR3 is 14 residues. Trimming pared 0 bases from V and 4 bases from J, leaving 9 bases between. The V gene's germline CDR1 is MNHEY and CDR2 SVGAGI. The chain's CDR3 is CASSYSPRGYGYTF. The CDR3 bases are TGTGCCAGCAGTTACTCGCCCAGAGGCTATGGCTACACCTTC.

This rearrangement joins TRBV30 to TRBJ2-2, with D perhaps matching TRBD2 (5 bases). The CDR3 has 16 residues. The germline V and J ends were trimmed by 1 base and 5 bases, with 17 bases remaining between them. CDR1 is GTSNPN and CDR2 is SVGIG in the germline V gene (reference sequence). CDR3 region: CAWSDMARRATGELFF. Here the CDR3 DNA reads TGTGCCTGGAGTGATATGGCCCGGCGGGCAACCGGGGAGCTGTTTTTT. Full variable domain (missing parts from reference TRBV30 and TRBJ2-2): SQTIHQWPATLVQPVGSPLSLECTVEGTSNPNLYWYRQAAGRGLQLLFYSVGIGQISSEVPQNLSASRPQDRQFILSSKKLLLSDSGFYLCAWSDMARRATGELFFGEGSRLTVL.

The CDR3 coding sequence is TGTGCCAGCAGTAGCCGGGACAGGGCCTACGAGCAGTACTTC. It codes for CASSSRDRAYEQYF. The rearrangement uses TRBV6-2 or TRBV6-3 and TRBJ2-7; 9 nucleotides match TRBD1. Germline V gene lookup returns CDR1 MNHEY and CDR2 SVGEGT. J gave up 2 bases and V 5 bases, and 4 bases lay outside the gene matches. The CDR3 runs to 14 residues.

This clone was seen more than once but under ten times. The J gene is TRBJ2-7, the V gene TRBV7-2, with unresolved D. Germline CDR1 and CDR2: SGHTA and FQGNSA. The CDR3 is 13 residues long. The germline V and J ends were trimmed by 7 bases and 2 bases, with 12 bases remaining between them. Here the CDR3 reads CASTSRLTYEQYF. DNA of the CDR3: TGTGCCAGCACGTCGCGGTTAACCTACGAGCAGTACTTC.

The gene calls are TRBV7-9 and TRBJ1-2; 9 nucleotides agree with TRBD1. The CDR3 extends over 13 amino acids. Trimming removed 7 bases from V and 7 bases from J; junction bases left unmatched: 7. Per germline, CDR1 SEHNR and CDR2 FQNEAQ (reference sequence). Written as DNA, the CDR3 is TGTGCCAGCATGGGACAGGGCGTGGGTGGCTACACCTTC. Residues: CASMGQGVGGYTF.

Points on this clone: Other DNA sequences in this specimen translate into the identical CDR3. The V and J genes are TRBV9 and TRBJ1-3, with D hard to call. The CDR3 has 13 amino acids. V was clipped by 4 bases and J by 0 bases, with 5 bases between them. The germline gives CDR1 SGDLS, CDR2 YYNGEE. The CDR3 nucleotides read TGTGCCAGCAGCTCAGGCTCTGGAAACACCATATATTTT. This translates into CASSSGSGNTIYF.

V is TRBV5-1 and J is TRBJ1-1; tentative D call: TRBD1 (5 bases). Trimming took off 0 bases at V and 4 bases at J, with 13 bases between the two ends. Per germline, CDR1 SGHRS and CDR2 YFSETQ. The CDR3 is 15 amino acids. The CDR3: CASSLAGGAVTEAFF. In nucleotides, the CDR3 is TGCGCCAGCAGCTTGGCCGGAGGGGCCGTCACTGAAGCTTTCTTT.

This clone was seen only once. This chain links TRBV28 with TRBJ1-5; 8 nucleotides align to TRBD1. Germline lookup yields CDR1 MDHEN and CDR2 SYDVKM. Losses at the gene ends were 4 bases for V and 5 bases for J; bases not matched to a gene: 7. This CDR3 has 15 amino acids. CDR3 amino acids: CASSSQGAGDQPQHF. In DNA, the CDR3 is TGTGCCAGCAGTTCGCAGGGGGCCGGTGATCAGCCCCAGCATTTT.

The rearrangement joins TRBV9 to TRBJ2-2, with TRBD2 identical over 12 bases. V shed 3 bases, J shed 0 bases, and the junction held 6 bases outside the gene matches. This CDR3 has 18 residues. Germline CDR1 is SGDLS and CDR2 is YYNGEE. The CDR3 region is CASSATSGGPANTGELFF. In DNA form, the CDR3 reads TGTGCCAGCAGCGCGACTAGCGGGGGCCCCGCGAACACCGGGGAGCTGTTTTTT.

The chain carries TRBV5-5 and TRBJ2-2; 7 nucleotides align to TRBD1. Germline V lookup: CDR1 SGHKS, CDR2 YYEKEE (reference sequence). The CDR3 extends over 16 amino acids. Unmatched junction bases numbered 12, after V lost 4 bases and J lost 6 bases. CDR3 amino acids: CASSREPQGRAGELFF. DNA of the CDR3: TGTGCCAGCAGCCGAGAGCCACAGGGGAGAGCCGGGGAGCTGTTTTTT. The full variable domain, with the rest looked up from reference TRBV5-5 and TRBJ2-2, is DAGVTQSPTHLIKTRGQQVTLRCSPISGHKSVSWYQQVLGQGPQFIFQYYEKEERGRGNFPDRFSARQFPNYSSELNVNALLLGDSALYLCASSREPQGRAGELFFGEGSRLTVL.

To note about this clone: This sample includes further DNA sequences coding for the same CDR3. The rearrangement uses TRBV20-1 and TRBJ2-7; D is ambiguous. Trimming took 2 bases from V and 7 from J, leaving 9 bases between them. The germline gives CDR1 DFQATT, CDR2 SNEGSKA (reference sequence). The CDR3 length is 11 residues. The CDR3 DNA is TGCAGTGCTAGACTTCTAGGAGAGCAGTACTTC. Its translation: CSARLLGEQYF.

This chain links TRBV28 with TRBJ2-1, with TRBD2 matching over 8 bases. Germline CDR1 MDHEN, CDR2 SYDVKM. The J segment lost 6 bases and the V segment lost 2 bases, leaving 0 bases of the junction unmatched. The CDR3 runs to 13 residues. The CDR3 reads CASSLTSGNEQFF. The DNA of the CDR3 is TGTGCCAGCAGTTTAACTAGCGGCAATGAGCAGTTCTTC.

The V gene is TRBV28, the J gene TRBJ2-7; 7 nucleotides align to TRBD2. CDR1 is MDHEN and CDR2 is SYDVKM in the germline V gene. The CDR3 runs to 17 residues. After removal of 2 bases from V and 3 bases from J, the junction contained 13 bases not matched to a gene. CDR3 protein: CASSLNLLLAERYEQYF. As DNA, the CDR3 is TGTGCCAGCAGTTTAAATTTGCTCCTAGCGGAACGCTACGAGCAGTACTTC.

The CDR3 reads CASSQSGLLNTEAFF. The CDR3 DNA reads as TGCGCCAGCAGCCAATCTGGACTGCTGAACACTGAAGCTTTCTTT. This rearrangement joins TRBV4-3 to TRBJ1-1; unclear D gene. The germline gives CDR1 LGHNA, CDR2 YSLEER. This CDR3 contains 15 residues. V was trimmed by 2 bases and J by 0 bases, leaving 10 bases between them.

The chain has TRBV30 and TRBJ1-6, with D unresolved. From germline, CDR1 is GTSNPN and CDR2 SVGIG (reference sequence). The CDR3 loop spans 14 amino acids. Trimming removed 7 bases at V and 0 bases at J, with 10 bases between. The CDR3 nucleotides read TGTGCCTTGGGCGGAGACTCCTATAATTCACCCCTCCACTTT. The encoded protein is CALGGDSYNSPLHF.

The chain recombines TRBV27 with TRBJ1-6; D remains ambiguous. CDR3 length: 15 amino acids. V lost 8 bases, J lost 1 base, and 12 bases lay in between. Germline assignment: CDR1 MNHEY and CDR2 SMNVEV (reference sequence). The CDR3 region is CASGRGKSYNSPLHF. Here the CDR3 DNA reads TGTGCCAGCGGTCGGGGAAAGTCCTATAATTCACCCCTCCACTTT.